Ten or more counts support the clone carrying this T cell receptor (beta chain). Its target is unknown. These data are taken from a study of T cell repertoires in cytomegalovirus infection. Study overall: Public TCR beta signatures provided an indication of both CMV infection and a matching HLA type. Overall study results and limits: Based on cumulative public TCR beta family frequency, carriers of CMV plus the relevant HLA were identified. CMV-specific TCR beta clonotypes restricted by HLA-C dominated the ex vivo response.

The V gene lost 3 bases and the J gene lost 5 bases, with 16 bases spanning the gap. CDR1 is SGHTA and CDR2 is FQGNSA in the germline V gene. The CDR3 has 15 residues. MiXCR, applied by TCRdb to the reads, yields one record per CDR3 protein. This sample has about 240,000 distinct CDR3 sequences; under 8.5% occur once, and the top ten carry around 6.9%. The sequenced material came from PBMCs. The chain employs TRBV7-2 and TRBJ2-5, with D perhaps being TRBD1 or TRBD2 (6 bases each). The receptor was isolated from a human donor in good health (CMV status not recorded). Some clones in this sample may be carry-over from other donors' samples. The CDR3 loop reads CASSLASGGRETQYF. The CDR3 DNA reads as TGTGCCAGCAGCTTGGCCTCCGGGGGCCGGGAGACCCAGTACTTC.